The T cell receptor beta chain described here comes from a study of cytomegalovirus exposure and HLA in healthy donors. Study conclusions and caveats: Across donors, most TCRs were seen rarely, yet some public ones were widespread. The finding came from a later analysis; first-cohort TCR clusters tended to co-occur in the roughly 120 validation repertoires.

This table comes from immunoSEQ multiplex PCR, and its TCRdb copy is limited to in-frame clones, with some not included. The sample carries about 140,000 clones, 86% recorded once. The germline gives CDR1 SNHLY, CDR2 FYNNEI. V lost 6 bases to trimming and J lost 4 bases; unmatched junction nucleotides: 11. The CDR3 is made up of 15 amino acids. In regard to this clone: The antigen remains undetermined.

The V call is TRBV2, the J call TRBJ1-2; TRBD1 aligns across 7 bases. Sequencing was performed on PBMCs. The sequence came from a young man in good health and CMV-seronegative. The CDR3 region has the DNA TGTGCCAGCAGGGAGGGGGCCCCGCGGGGCTATGGCTACACCTTC. It is translated as CASREGAPRGYGYTF.